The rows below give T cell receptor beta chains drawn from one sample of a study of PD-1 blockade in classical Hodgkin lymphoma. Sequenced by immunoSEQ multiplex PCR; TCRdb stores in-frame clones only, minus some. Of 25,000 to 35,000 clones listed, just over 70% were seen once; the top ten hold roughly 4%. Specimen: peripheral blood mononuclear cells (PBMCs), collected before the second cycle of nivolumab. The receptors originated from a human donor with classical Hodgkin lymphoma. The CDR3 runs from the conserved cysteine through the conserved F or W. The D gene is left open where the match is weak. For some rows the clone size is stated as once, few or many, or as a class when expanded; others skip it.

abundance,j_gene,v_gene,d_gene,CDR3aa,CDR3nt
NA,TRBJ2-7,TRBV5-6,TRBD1,CASSASGQGNYEQYF,TGTGCCAGCAGCGCCTCGGGACAGGGTAACTACGAGCAGTACTTC
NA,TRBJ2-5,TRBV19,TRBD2,CASSGRDYAVETQYF,TGTGCCAGTAGTGGCCGGGACTACGCGGTGGAGACCCAGTACTTC
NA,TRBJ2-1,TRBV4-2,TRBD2,CASSQDLSLAGAFNEQFF,TGTGCCAGCAGCCAAGATCTTAGTCTAGCGGGAGCCTTCAATGAGCAGTTCTTC
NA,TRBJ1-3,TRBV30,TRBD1,CAWSSTGKVNTIYF,TGTGCCTGGAGTTCGACAGGGAAGGTGAACACCATATATTTT
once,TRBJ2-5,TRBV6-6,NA,CASTPPGGGIRAQYF,TGTGCCAGCACCCCCCCCGGGGGCGGGATTCGCGCCCAGTACTTC
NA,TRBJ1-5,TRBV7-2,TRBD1,CASSSRTGGNQPQHF,TGTGCCAGCAGCTCCCGGACAGGGGGCAATCAGCCCCAGCATTTT
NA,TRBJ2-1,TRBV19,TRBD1,CASTADRGHEQFF,TGTGCCAGTACCGCCGACAGGGGGCATGAGCAGTTCTTC
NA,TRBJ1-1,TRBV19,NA,CASSTVGGGNTEAFF,TGTGCCAGTAGTACAGTAGGAGGGGGGAACACTGAAGCTTTCTTT
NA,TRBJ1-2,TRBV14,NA,CASSQDLYKVYGYTF,TGTGCCAGCAGCCAAGATCTATACAAGGTCTATGGCTACACCTTC
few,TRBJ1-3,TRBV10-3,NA,CAIRLLSGNTIYF,TGTGCCATCCGACTGCTCTCTGGAAACACCATATATTTT